Shown below are 11 T cell receptor beta chains from a single sample sequenced in a study of identifying expanded T cells in peripheral blood. The repertoire was sequenced with immunoSEQ multiplex PCR; TCRdb's copy has only in-frame clones and lacks some. The sample holds 55,000 to 80,000 clones, approximately 83% seen once. Sequenced: blood. Every receptor here comes from a person between 18 and 75 years old in good health.

This clone is a singleton in its sample. The V gene is TRBV10-2, the J gene TRBJ2-5, with D unclear. Germline V gives CDR1 WSHSY, CDR2 SAAADI. This CDR3 region has 13 residues. The V end lost 0 bases, the J end lost 6 bases, and 8 bases lay between the germline ends. CDR3 amino acids: CASSESTSKTQYF. The CDR3 DNA is TGCGCCAGCAGTGAGTCGACTTCCAAGACCCAGTACTTC.

This rearrangement joins TRBV9 to TRBJ2-2; TRBD2 agrees at 8 bases. The CDR3 consists of 15 residues. V was clipped by 2 bases and J by 4 bases; unmatched bases: 4. CDR1 SGDLS and CDR2 YYNGEE come from the germline V gene. Here the CDR3 DNA reads TGTGCCAGCAGCGTCCGGGAGGGCCTCACCGGGGAGCTGTTTTTT. This translates into CASSVREGLTGELFF.

V is TRBV5-5 and J is TRBJ1-5, with 9 positions matching TRBD1. The V gene end was trimmed by 4 bases and the J gene end by 4 bases; junction bases not matched to a gene: 3. Germline V gene lookup returns CDR1 SGHKS and CDR2 YYEKEE (reference sequence). This CDR3 is built from 14 residues. CDR3 bases: TGTGCCAGCAGCCCCGGGACAGGGAATCAGCCCCAGCATTTT. It yields the protein CASSPGTGNQPQHF.

The J gene is TRBJ2-3, the V gene TRBV19; 7 nucleotides agree with TRBD2. CDR3 size: 13 residues. The germline V gene has CDR1 LNHDA and CDR2 SQIVND (reference sequence). Unmatched junction bases numbered 6, after V lost 5 bases and J lost 7 bases. CDR3 in DNA: TGTGCCAGTAGTTCGGAAGCGGGGAATACGCAGTATTTT. The encoded protein is CASSSEAGNTQYF.

CDR3 in amino acids: CASSLYIGMRDTEAFF. In DNA form, the CDR3 reads TGTGCCAGCAGTTTATATATCGGAATGCGAGACACTGAAGCTTTCTTT. The rearrangement uses TRBV27 and TRBJ1-1; the D is unclear. V was cut by 1 base and J by 3 bases, with 15 bases left in between. The CDR3 extends over 16 amino acids. Germline CDR1 MNHEY, CDR2 SMNVEV (reference sequence).

This clone was seen a few times. The chain employs TRBV21-1 and TRBJ2-7; the D segment call TRBD1 is taken from the table without a DNA check. TRBV21-1 is a pseudogene locus. The CDR3 length is 13 residues. CDR3 region: CASRRTGPYEQYF. The CDR3 DNA sequence: TGTGCCAGCAGACGGACAGGGCCCTACGAGCAGTACTTC.

This chain uses TRBV27 with TRBJ2-4; the match to TRBD2 covers 12 bases. The germline V gene has CDR1 MNHEY and CDR2 SMNVEV (reference sequence). The CDR3 has 14 amino acids. V lost 5 bases and J lost 7; bases outside the gene matches: 3. The DNA for the CDR3 is TGTGCCAGCAGTAAGGGGACTAGCGGGAACATTCAGTACTTC. It specifies CASSKGTSGNIQYF.

V gene TRBV6-5 combines with J gene TRBJ2-4, with a tentative D call TRBD2 (6 bases). The V end lost 2 bases, the J end lost 4 bases, and 12 bases lay between the germline ends. CDR3 length: 15 amino acids. In germline, CDR1 is MNHEY, CDR2 SVGAGI. DNA of the CDR3: TGTGCCAGCAGTTACGCGGAGGGGCCAAAAAACATTCAGTACTTC. Amino acids: CASSYAEGPKNIQYF.

The V gene is TRBV12-5, the J gene TRBJ1-2; TRBD1 aligns across 7 bases. The CDR3 has 13 residues. With 6 bases clipped from V and 4 bases from J, the junction kept 5 bases outside the gene matches. Germline-derived CDR1 and CDR2 are LGHNT and FRNRAP. CDR3 loop: CASGDRELYGYTF. The CDR3, as DNA: TGTGCTAGTGGCGACAGGGAGCTCTATGGCTACACCTTC. Variable domain in full (rest from reference TRBV12-5 and TRBJ1-2): DARVTQTPRHKVTEMGQEVTMRCQPILGHNTVFWYRQTMMQGLELLAYFRNRAPLDDSGMPKDRFSAEMPDATLATLKIQPSEPRDSAVYFCASGDRELYGYTFGSGTRLTVV.

CDR3 region: CASSPGTAGGSEAFF. CDR3 in DNA: TGTGCCAGCAGTCCGGGGACAGCTGGGGGGTCTGAAGCTTTCTTT. The V gene is TRBV6-5, the J gene TRBJ1-1, with 7 bases aligning to TRBD1. J was trimmed by 6 bases and V by 5 bases; bases with no gene match: 12. Germline V gene lookup returns CDR1 MNHEY and CDR2 SVGAGI. The CDR3 runs 15 residues.

The chain recombines TRBV19 with TRBJ1-1; D uncertain. Germline lookup yields CDR1 LNHDA and CDR2 SQIVND (reference sequence). The CDR3 totals 14 residues. V lost 6 bases, J lost 1 base, and 12 bases lay in between. The CDR3 DNA reads TGTGCCAGTAGAAACAGACGGGCGAACACTGAAGCTTTCTTT. Residues: CASRNRRANTEAFF.